This TCR beta chain was sequenced during a study of vaccination effects on CD4 cells after COVID-19. This clone is large in the sample. As yet, its antigen is unknown. CDR1 is KGHSH, CDR2 LQKENI, per germline. The length of the CDR3 is 13 residues. The germline V and J ends were trimmed by 3 bases and 1 base, with 6 bases remaining between them. Expansion with viral peptide pools was applied to antigen-specific CD4+ T cells by the ViraFEST assay prior to sequencing. Subsequent to a culture period of roughly 11 days, CD4+ T cells were isolated. This table comes from immunoSEQ multiplex PCR, and its TCRdb copy is limited to in-frame clones, with some not included. The table shows under 65,000 clones, with roughly 80% occurring only once.

The input for sequencing was CD4+ T cells from PBMCs cultured with HCoV-229E spike peptides, taken before COVID-19 vaccination. J is TRBJ1-1 and V is TRBV18, with D possibly TRBD1 on 5 matching bases. The TCR originated in a human donor who received a COVID-19 vaccine. As DNA, the CDR3 is TGTGCCAGCTCACCTGGACAGAACACTGAAGCTTTCTTT. Translated, it gives CASSPGQNTEAFF.